This entry describes one T cell receptor (beta chain). Original processing notes: Estimation of nucleated cell counts relied on the amplification of reference gene primers. The table came from immunoSEQ multiplex PCR; TCRdb's copy has only in-frame clones and leaves some out. V, J and clone size derive from that table, while D and trimming were established from the DNA sequence. Of around 94,000 clones listed, 75% to 95% are singletons. This record comes from a study of blood T cell repertoires in COVID-19. Study-level background: There were acute and convalescent COVID-19 samples, and they came from the United States, Italy and Spain. The cDNA or gDNA used as material had been derived from T cells, B-cell-depleted T cells, or PBMCs.

The germline gives CDR1 MNHEY, CDR2 SVGAGI. V was shortened by 2 bases and J by 2 bases, with 14 bases between the two germline ends. The length of the CDR3 is 16 residues. The chain combines TRBV6-5 with TRBJ2-3; weak D call: TRBD1 (6 bases). The sample taken for sequencing was peripheral blood. This sequence was found in a young man with acute or convalescent COVID-19. This chain's CDR3 is CASSYANRDPTDTQYF. The CDR3 coding sequence is TGTGCCAGCAGTTACGCCAACAGGGACCCCACAGATACGCAGTATTTT.